These 7 T cell receptor beta chains originate from one sample sequenced in a study of low-dose radiotherapy and immunotherapy resistance in tumors. cDNA synthesis used a TRAV/TRBV-specific primer set for both chains. TCR amplification ran 20 PCR cycles using constant-region and V-primer adapter primers. TCRdb re-called the reads through MiXCR, storing one row per CDR3 protein. The sample records roughly 54,000 distinct CDR3 sequences, under 30% being singletons. Time point: before trial treatment. Material: PBMCs, obtained before treatment. These receptors were taken from a male donor with prostate cancer.

This clonotype was picked up many times. The chain is built from TRBV18 and TRBJ2-7; D unresolved. Germline V CDR1 and CDR2: KGHSH, LQKENI. The CDR3 has 12 amino acids. The V gene lost 3 bases and the J gene lost 8 bases, with 11 bases spanning the gap. The CDR3 DNA reads TGTGCCAGCTCACCTTCAGACGGGCAGCAGTACTTC. It encodes CASSPSDGQQYF.

This clonotype was observed at least ten times. The rearrangement joins TRBV27 to TRBJ2-1, with D perhaps TRBD2 (6 bases). The length of the CDR3 is 15 residues. Trimming took 6 bases from V and 7 from J, leaving 19 bases between them. CDR1 MNHEY and CDR2 SMNVEV come from the germline V gene (reference sequence). The CDR3: CASRGRRALDNEQFF. Written as DNA, the CDR3 is TGTGCCAGCAGGGGCCGGAGGGCCCTTGATAATGAGCAGTTCTTC.

This sequence joins TRBV14 and TRBJ1-1, with D possibly being TRBD1 (6 bases). Germline values: CDR1 SGHDN, CDR2 FVKESK. Trimming left V 0 bases short and J 3 bases short, with 11 bases between. The CDR3 consists of 15 residues. The CDR3 spells CASSQDAGVDTEAFF. CDR3 bases: TGTGCCAGCAGCCAAGATGCAGGGGTTGACACTGAAGCTTTCTTT.

This clonotype showed up many times. The chain carries TRBV4-1 and TRBJ2-2; 8 bases agree with TRBD1. Germline V lookup: CDR1 MGHRA, CDR2 YSYEKL. This CDR3 spans 16 amino acids. V gave up 2 bases and J gave up 6 bases; unmatched junction bases: 8. Here the CDR3 reads CASSQPPGGVAGELFF. In DNA form, the CDR3 reads TGCGCCAGCAGCCAACCCCCAGGGGGCGTCGCCGGGGAGCTGTTTTTT.

The table lists this clonotype with many counts. The CDR3 loop is CSASNPRGGETQYF. The CDR3 DNA reads TGCAGTGCAAGTAACCCCAGGGGTGGAGAGACCCAGTACTTC. The rearrangement links TRBV20-1 to TRBJ2-5, with a tentative D call TRBD1 (6 bases). CDR1 is DFQATT, CDR2 SNEGSKA, per germline (reference sequence). The V end was cut by 6 bases, the J end by 4 bases, with 18 bases between. The CDR3 contains 14 residues.

The table lists this clonotype with many counts. V gene TRBV25-1 combines with J gene TRBJ2-2, with D perhaps TRBD2 (7 bases). V dropped 1 base and J dropped 9 bases, with 12 bases sitting between them. The CDR3 length is 14 residues. The germline gives CDR1 MGHDK, CDR2 SYGVNS. CDR3 protein: CASSESGGLRELFF. As DNA, the CDR3 is TGTGCCAGCAGTGAATCCGGGGGGCTACGGGAGCTGTTTTTT.

Regarding this clonotype: This is likely an artifact of a read error, given a far larger clone one base away. The J gene is TRBJ1-5, the V gene TRBV5-1; D is unclear. This CDR3 contains 12 residues. CDR1 and CDR2 (germline): SGHRS, YFSETQ. Deletions cut 4 bases from V and 13 bases from J, with 15 bases between. CDR3 sequence: CASSAGADTQHF. Written as DNA, the CDR3 is TGCGCCAGCAGCGCGGGAGCAGATACGCAGCATTTT.